These 19 T cell receptor beta chains came from one sample sequenced in a study of blood T cell repertoires in COVID-19. Profiling relied on immunoSEQ multiplex PCR, and the TCRdb table lists in-frame clones only, not all of them. This sample has 200,000 to 250,000 clones; about 81% occur once, and the top ten carry about 9%. Sequenced input: PBMCs or T cells enriched from blood (not recorded which). The receptors were gathered from a man aged 35-49 years who had recovered from COVID-19.

The CDR3 DNA sequence: TGTGCCAGCAGCTTTTGGGGAGGGAAAAGCAATCAGCCCCAGCATTTT. This gives the protein CASSFWGGKSNQPQHF. V is TRBV7-8 and J is TRBJ1-5; D not resolved. Germline V gene lookup returns CDR1 SGHVS and CDR2 FQNEAQ. The CDR3 has 16 amino acids. V lost 3 bases, J lost 1 base, and 13 bases lay in between.

This rearrangement joins TRBV7-9 to TRBJ2-1; 14 positions match TRBD2. Unmatched junction bases numbered 11, after V lost 4 bases and J lost 6 bases. This CDR3 has 18 residues. CDR1 SEHNR and CDR2 FQNEAQ come from the germline V gene (reference sequence). CDR3 region: CASSSGLAGANIRNEQFF. CDR3 coding DNA: TGTGCCAGCAGCTCGGGACTAGCGGGGGCCAACATACGCAATGAGCAGTTCTTC. The variable domain in full, completed from reference TRBV7-9 and TRBJ2-1, reads DTGVSQNPRHKITKRGQNVTFRCDPISEHNRLYWYRQTLGQGPEFLTYFQNEAQLEKSRLLSDRFSAERPKGSFSTLEIQRTEQGDSAMYLCASSSGLAGANIRNEQFFGPGTRLTVL.

This rearrangement joins TRBV2 to TRBJ1-2; D gene ambiguous. The CDR3 is 15 residues long. The germline V gene has CDR1 SNHLY and CDR2 FYNNEI. V lost 2 bases and J lost 7, with 17 bases in between. CDR3 in DNA: TGTGCCAGCAGTGAAAAGGCCTTGGCGGTCAGTGGCTACACCTTC. Translating it yields CASSEKALAVSGYTF.

V usage is TRBV5-1 and J usage is TRBJ2-5; TRBD1 matches 7 bases. Germline values: CDR1 SGHRS, CDR2 YFSETQ. The CDR3 contains 15 residues. Trimming cost V 3 bases and J 0 bases; bases outside gene matches: 5. In DNA, the CDR3 is TGCGCCAGCAGCTCGGGACAGCAAAACCAAGAGACCCAGTACTTC. Amino acids: CASSSGQQNQETQYF.

This clone was seen a few times. The chain carries TRBV6-5 and TRBJ1-6, with D maybe TRBD1 (6 bases). CDR3 length equals 16 residues. The germline V gene has CDR1 MNHEY and CDR2 SVGAGI. V was cut by 0 bases and J by 6 bases, with 12 bases left in between. CDR3 residues: CASSYSPGGGNSPLHF. For the CDR3, the DNA is TGTGCCAGCAGTTACTCCCCGGGAGGGGGTAATTCACCCCTCCACTTT.

The J gene is TRBJ1-3, the V gene TRBV19; D gene ambiguous. Germline values: CDR1 LNHDA, CDR2 SQIVND (reference sequence). Trimming removed 5 bases at V and 4 bases at J, with 18 bases between. The CDR3 covers 16 residues. The CDR3, as DNA: TGTGCCAGTAGTTTAATCAGTGGCTCGATCGGAAACACCATATATTTT. Its translation is CASSLISGSIGNTIYF.

The chain uses TRBV5-6 and TRBJ1-3, with 7 bases lining up with TRBD1. The ends lost 2 bases at V and 2 bases at J; junction bases unmatched: 1. This CDR3 spans 14 amino acids. Per germline, CDR1 SGHDT and CDR2 YYEEEE. The CDR3 loop is CASSFDRAGNTIYF. The CDR3 DNA reads as TGTGCCAGCAGCTTTGACAGGGCTGGAAACACCATATATTTT.

The rearrangement uses TRBV12-3 or TRBV12-4 and TRBJ1-2; 7 bases align to TRBD1. The junction had 5 bases not matched to a gene; V was cut back by 8 bases and J by 2 bases. The CDR3 runs to 13 residues. The CDR3 bases are TGTGCCAGCTGGGACAGCAACAACTATGGCTACACCTTC. Its protein product is CASWDSNNYGYTF.

A single count supports this clone. The CDR3 bases are TGCAGCTCCGGGACACGGAACACTGAAGCTTTCTTT. Its protein is CSSGTRNTEAFF. This chain connects TRBV29-1 to TRBJ1-1; perhaps TRBD1 as D (6 bases). CDR1 SQVTM and CDR2 ANQGSEA come from the germline V gene. V was trimmed by 8 bases and J by 1 base, leaving 11 bases between them. The CDR3 runs 12 residues.

The chain uses TRBV10-3 and TRBJ2-1; 7 bases align to TRBD2. This CDR3 has 14 amino acids. V was pared by 0 bases and J by 9 bases, with 5 bases of the junction left unmatched. Germline V gives CDR1 ENHRY, CDR2 SYGVKD. CDR3 in amino acids: CAISESQIAGEQFF. The DNA for the CDR3 is TGTGCCATCAGTGAGTCGCAGATAGCGGGTGAGCAGTTCTTC.

The rearrangement uses TRBV19 and TRBJ1-2, with 8 bases aligning to TRBD1. In germline, CDR1 is LNHDA, CDR2 SQIVND (reference sequence). After removal of 1 base from V and 1 base from J, the junction contained 11 bases not matched to a gene. The CDR3 consists of 18 residues. CDR3 in DNA: TGTGCCAGTAGTATAGGCCGGGACAGGAGCATTATTAACTATGGCTACACCTTC. Encoded protein: CASSIGRDRSIINYGYTF.

This clone was observed a handful of times. V usage is TRBV5-6 and J usage is TRBJ1-6; 9 nucleotides agree with TRBD1. CDR1 and CDR2 (germline): SGHDT, YYEEEE. The V and J ends lost 0 bases and 13 bases, in that order; junction bases with no gene match: 8. This CDR3 region has 15 residues. The CDR3 here is CASSLGTGASLPLHF. CDR3 sequence (DNA): TGTGCCAGCAGCTTGGGGACAGGGGCTTCTTTGCCCCTCCACTTT.

The J gene is TRBJ1-3, the V gene TRBV3-1 (or the pseudogene TRBV3-2); 8 nucleotides agree with TRBD1. This CDR3 region has 17 residues. The V segment lost 1 base and the J segment 2 bases; nucleotides outside the gene matches: 7. The germline V gene encodes CDR1 LGHDT and CDR2 YNNKEL (reference sequence). For the CDR3, the DNA is TGTGCCAGCAGCCAAGCCCGGCCGGGACAGGCTGGAAACACCATATATTTT. Translated: CASSQARPGQAGNTIYF.

V is TRBV2 and J is TRBJ2-1; tentatively, D is TRBD1 (5 bases). Germline values: CDR1 SNHLY, CDR2 FYNNEI. The CDR3 extends over 10 amino acids. Trimming removed 8 bases from V and 12 bases from J, with 11 bases in between. The CDR3 protein is CASGQSAQFF. CDR3 DNA: TGTGCCAGCGGACAAAGTGCGCAGTTCTTC.

The V and J genes are TRBV6-6 and TRBJ2-2; TRBD1 is a possible D gene (6 bases). This CDR3 is built from 23 residues. V lost 5 bases and J lost 0, with 34 bases in between. Per germline, CDR1 MNHNY and CDR2 SVGAGI (reference sequence). The CDR3 loop reads CASSPKTRTAVRKSPANTGELFF. In DNA form, the CDR3 reads TGTGCCAGCAGTCCAAAAACCCGGACAGCCGTGCGGAAATCCCCCGCGAACACCGGGGAGCTGTTTTTT.

The chain joins TRBV27 to TRBJ2-3, with TRBD2 identical over 12 bases. From germline, CDR1 is MNHEY and CDR2 SMNVEV (reference sequence). J was trimmed by 6 bases and V by 4 bases; bases with no gene match: 11. The CDR3 runs 17 residues. The CDR3 nucleotides read TGTGCCAGCAGTTCCATTGGACTAGCGGGGCGGGTGGATACGCAGTATTTT. Protein product: CASSSIGLAGRVDTQYF.

The chain recombines TRBV6-6 with TRBJ1-2; 12 nucleotides agree with TRBD1. The CDR3 extends over 14 amino acids. Trimming took 5 bases from V and 7 from J; bases not matched to a gene: 5. Germline values: CDR1 MNHNY, CDR2 SVGAGI (reference sequence). CDR3 DNA: TGTGCCAGCAGTCTTCCGGGACAGGGGGCTGGCTACACCTTC. Translation: CASSLPGQGAGYTF.

The chain couples TRBV5-1 to TRBJ1-5; D ambiguous. The CDR3 extends over 15 amino acids. The germline V and J ends were trimmed by 0 bases and 0 bases, with 7 bases remaining between them. The germline V gene encodes CDR1 SGHRS and CDR2 YFSETQ. The DNA for the CDR3 is TGCGCCAGCAGCTTGGGAGATAATAGCAATCAGCCCCAGCATTTT. It translates to CASSLGDNSNQPQHF.

The J gene is TRBJ1-2, the V gene TRBV19; 8 bases agree with TRBD1. The CDR3 runs to 14 residues. Per germline, CDR1 LNHDA and CDR2 SQIVND (reference sequence). Trimming cost V 6 bases and J 3 bases; bases outside gene matches: 6. The CDR3, as DNA: TGTGCCAGTAGAGAGACAGGGGCCTACTATGGCTACACCTTC. It codes for CASRETGAYYGYTF.